The next 20 T cell receptor beta chains were all read from a single sample in a study of T cell responses to AZD1222 COVID-19 vaccine. Using immunoSEQ multiplex PCR, the repertoire was profiled, and TCRdb retains in-frame clones only, with some absent. This table holds roughly 80,000 clones, 75% to 95% found once. The sequencing used peripheral blood, collected on day 0 of MenACWY control vaccination. Receptors were obtained from an adult in good health.

The chain joins TRBV24-1 to TRBJ2-5, with 9 bases aligning to TRBD1. The CDR3 runs to 12 residues. The V segment lost 9 bases and the J segment 6 bases; nucleotides outside the gene matches: 4. Germline lookup yields CDR1 KGHDR and CDR2 SFDVKD. CDR3 sequence (DNA): TGTGCCACCCGGGGACAGGGACAGACCCAGTACTTC. It codes for CATRGQGQTQYF.

This clone showed up just once. J is TRBJ1-5 and V is TRBV5-1; D perhaps matches TRBD1 (5 bases). The germline V and J ends were trimmed by 0 bases and 6 bases, with 10 bases remaining between them. This CDR3 spans 14 amino acids. Germline assignment: CDR1 SGHRS and CDR2 YFSETQ. The CDR3, as DNA: TGCGCCAGCAGCTTGGCGCTGGGGGGTCAGCCCCAGCATTTT. It translates to CASSLALGGQPQHF.

CDR3 in DNA: TGTGCCAGCAGCCAAGTCCAGGGCGTCGGGGGAAACACCATATATTTT. Translating it yields CASSQVQGVGGNTIYF. The chain couples TRBV3-1 (or the pseudogene TRBV3-2) to TRBJ1-3; D perhaps matches TRBD1 (5 bases). Per the germline V gene, CDR1 is LGHDT and CDR2 is YNNKEL (reference sequence). V was shortened by 1 base and J by 4 bases, with 14 bases between the two germline ends. The CDR3 consists of 16 residues.

The chain has TRBV6-5 and TRBJ1-6; D is perhaps TRBD1 (5 bases). V was cut by 5 bases and J by 7 bases, with 12 bases left in between. The germline V gene has CDR1 MNHEY and CDR2 SVGAGI. The CDR3 contains 14 residues. The CDR3 DNA reads TGTGCCAGCAGTAAGGACACCCCAAATTCACCCCTCCACTTT. This encodes CASSKDTPNSPLHF.

The chain carries TRBV7-9 and TRBJ2-2; D unclear. Germline V gene lookup returns CDR1 SEHNR and CDR2 FQNEAQ (reference sequence). This CDR3 has 15 amino acids. With 5 bases removed from V and 2 bases from J, the gap between germline ends came to 12 bases. In nucleotides, the CDR3 is TGTGCCAGCAGCCTCCCCGCCCACAACACCGGGGAGCTGTTTTTT. Translating gives CASSLPAHNTGELFF.

The V gene is TRBV7-9, the J gene TRBJ1-5, with D unresolved. The CDR3 runs to 12 residues. CDR1 is SEHNR, CDR2 FQNEAQ, per germline (reference sequence). Trimming pared 5 bases from V and 7 bases from J, leaving 9 bases between. CDR3 residues: CASSDNLQPQHF. CDR3 nucleotide sequence: TGTGCCAGCAGCGACAACTTGCAGCCCCAGCATTTT.

V usage is TRBV5-1 and J usage is TRBJ2-5; 13 nucleotides match TRBD2. Germline V gives CDR1 SGHRS, CDR2 YFSETQ. Trimming at V came to 3 bases and at J to 3 bases, leaving 8 bases not matched to a gene. The CDR3 runs 17 residues. CDR3 loop: CASSWTSGRVAKETQYF. The CDR3 DNA sequence: TGCGCCAGCAGCTGGACTAGCGGGAGAGTAGCTAAAGAGACCCAGTACTTC.

The chain joins TRBV28 to TRBJ2-7; weak D call: TRBD1 (5 bases). The V gene's germline CDR1 is MDHEN and CDR2 SYDVKM. Between the trimmed V and J ends, which lost 4 bases and 6 bases, there was a span of 13 bases. This CDR3 spans 13 amino acids. The CDR3 loop reads CASSSGQRTEQYF. The CDR3 coding sequence is TGTGCCAGCAGTTCAGGACAAAGGACCGAGCAGTACTTC.

The rearrangement uses TRBV7-9 and TRBJ2-1; D unclear. Looked up from germline, CDR1 is SEHNR and CDR2 is FQNEAQ (reference sequence). Trimming stripped 5 bases from V and 9 bases from J, with 11 bases between. CDR3 size: 12 residues. CDR3 protein: CASSRGGSEQFF. CDR3 nucleotides: TGTGCCAGCAGCCGAGGTGGGTCTGAGCAGTTCTTC.

The genes are TRBV7-2 and TRBJ2-1, with TRBD2 matching 12 bases. CDR3 size: 15 residues. Trimming removed 4 bases from V and 6 bases from J; junction bases left unmatched: 4. In germline, CDR1 is SGHTA, CDR2 FQGNSA. The CDR3 protein is CASSSLGLAGNEQFF. CDR3 bases: TGTGCCAGCAGCTCCTTGGGACTAGCGGGCAATGAGCAGTTCTTC.

In this sample, this clone turned up once. The chain has TRBV4-1 and TRBJ2-7; no clear D gene. CDR3 length: 15 amino acids. The germline gives CDR1 MGHRA, CDR2 YSYEKL. Trimming left V 0 bases short and J 5 bases short, with 14 bases between. The DNA for the CDR3 is TGCGCCAGCAGCCAAGAAATAGGAATTGGCCACGAGCAGTACTTC. This translates into CASSQEIGIGHEQYF.

The chain is built from TRBV5-6 and TRBJ1-5; D uncertain. Trimming took 2 bases from V and 3 from J, leaving 3 bases between them. The germline V gene encodes CDR1 SGHDT and CDR2 YYEEEE. The CDR3 is 12 residues long. The CDR3 region is CASSFTNQPQHF. The CDR3 region has the DNA TGTGCCAGCAGCTTTACCAATCAGCCCCAGCATTTT.

The V gene is TRBV7-9, the J gene TRBJ2-3, with 10 positions matching TRBD2. Germline lookup yields CDR1 SEHNR and CDR2 FQNEAQ (reference sequence). The CDR3 covers 18 residues. J lost 3 bases, V lost 2 bases, and 11 bases had no gene match. The CDR3 is CASSLLAASGSRTDTQYF. The CDR3 DNA reads as TGTGCCAGCAGCTTACTTGCCGCTAGCGGGAGTCGTACAGATACGCAGTATTTT. Full variable domain (outside the CDR3, taken from reference TRBV7-9 and TRBJ2-3): DTGVSQNPRHKITKRGQNVTFRCDPISEHNRLYWYRQTLGQGPEFLTYFQNEAQLEKSRLLSDRFSAERPKGSFSTLEIQRTEQGDSAMYLCASSLLAASGSRTDTQYFGPGTRLTVL.

V gene TRBV13 combines with J gene TRBJ2-7; maybe TRBD2 (6 bases). This CDR3 is 14 amino acids long. CDR1 PRHDT and CDR2 FYEKMQ come from the germline V gene (reference sequence). V was trimmed by 5 bases and J by 4 bases, leaving 15 bases between them. The CDR3 loop is CASSPRGTTYEQYF. The CDR3 DNA follows: TGTGCCAGCAGCCCACGCGGGACCACTTACGAGCAGTACTTC.

V and J are TRBV5-4 and TRBJ2-1; a weak D match, TRBD2 (5 bases). Germline V gives CDR1 SGHNT, CDR2 YYREEE (reference sequence). The CDR3 covers 13 residues. Trimming cost V 3 bases and J 3 bases, with 7 bases left between them. The CDR3 loop reads CASSYRDYNEQFF. The CDR3 DNA is TGTGCCAGCAGCTACCGGGACTACAATGAGCAGTTCTTC.

V is TRBV7-2 and J is TRBJ1-5; tentatively, D is TRBD1 (6 bases). V was shortened by 0 bases and J by 4 bases, with 16 bases between the two germline ends. CDR1 and CDR2 from the germline V gene are SGHTA and FQGNSA. This CDR3 spans 17 amino acids. The CDR3 reads CASSLASGGLGNQPQHF. The CDR3 bases are TGTGCCAGCAGCTTAGCGTCCGGGGGGCTTGGAAATCAGCCCCAGCATTTT. Filled out from reference TRBV7-2 and TRBJ1-5, the complete variable domain reads GAGVSQSPSNKVTEKGKDVELRCDPISGHTALYWYRQSLGQGLEFLIYFQGNSAPDKSGLPSDRFSAERTGGSVSTLTIQRTQQEDSAVYLCASSLASGGLGNQPQHFGDGTRLSIL.

The rearrangement joins TRBV30 to TRBJ1-5; D gene ambiguous. Germline V CDR1 and CDR2: GTSNPN, SVGIG (reference sequence). V was clipped by 2 bases and J by 7 bases, with 15 bases between them. CDR3 length: 14 residues. In DNA, the CDR3 is TGTGCCTGGAGTCCGAGGGAGGTCAGGCAGCCCCAGCATTTT. Protein sequence: CAWSPREVRQPQHF.

V is TRBV19 and J is TRBJ1-1; D remains ambiguous. V lost 1 base and J 3 bases, leaving 6 bases between the germline ends. CDR1 is LNHDA, CDR2 SQIVND, per germline (reference sequence). The CDR3 has 13 amino acids. In DNA form, the CDR3 reads TGTGCCAGTAGTATAGGGCGTTACACTGAAGCTTTCTTT. Protein product: CASSIGRYTEAFF.

This chain joins TRBV4-1 and TRBJ2-5; D could derive from TRBD1 or TRBD2 (5 bases each). Trimming shortened V by 4 bases and J by 2 bases, and 14 bases separated the two germline ends. This CDR3 is 15 amino acids long. CDR1 and CDR2 (germline): MGHRA, YSYEKL. CDR3 region: CASSLLLGEQETQYF. The CDR3 nucleotides are TGCGCCAGCAGCCTCCTACTAGGGGAGCAAGAGACCCAGTACTTC.

V and J are TRBV5-6 and TRBJ1-2, with a tentative D call TRBD1 (6 bases). Trimming removed 4 bases at V and 9 bases at J, with 16 bases between. The length of the CDR3 is 13 residues. Germline CDR1 SGHDT, CDR2 YYEEEE. CDR3 nucleotide sequence: TGTGCCAGCAGCCCAACAGGGTATAGGAGCTACACCTTC. Its protein product is CASSPTGYRSYTF.